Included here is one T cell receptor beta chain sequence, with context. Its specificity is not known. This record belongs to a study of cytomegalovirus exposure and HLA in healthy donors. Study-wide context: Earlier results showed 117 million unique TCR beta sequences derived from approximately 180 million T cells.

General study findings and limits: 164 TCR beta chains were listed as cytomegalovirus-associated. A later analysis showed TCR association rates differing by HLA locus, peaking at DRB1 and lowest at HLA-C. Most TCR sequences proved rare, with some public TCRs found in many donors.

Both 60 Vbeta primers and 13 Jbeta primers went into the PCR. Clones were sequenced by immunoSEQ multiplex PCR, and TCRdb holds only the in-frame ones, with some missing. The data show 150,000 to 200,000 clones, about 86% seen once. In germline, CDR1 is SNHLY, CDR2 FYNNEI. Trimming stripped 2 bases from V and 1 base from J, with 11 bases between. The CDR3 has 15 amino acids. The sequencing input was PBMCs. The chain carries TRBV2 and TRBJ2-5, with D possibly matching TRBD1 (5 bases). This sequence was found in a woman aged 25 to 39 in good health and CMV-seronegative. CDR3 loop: CASSERQTIQETQYF. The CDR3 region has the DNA TGTGCCAGCAGTGAACGACAGACAATCCAAGAGACCCAGTACTTC.